This T cell receptor beta chain comes out of a study of CXCR3-negative and CXCR3-positive naive CD8 T cells. Study details: The dataset comprises 110 million to 150 million TRB reads in total, with about 1.5 +/- 0.3 million reads per library.

Study-wide points: Hydrophobicity of TRB CDR3s was greater in CXCR3-positive naive cells than in CXCR3-negative naive cells. CXCR3 levels fell partly with cryopreservation; most assays relied on fresh PBMCs.

Via 5' RACE with UMI labels, TRB cDNA libraries were prepared. With the 5' RACE reads reprocessed, TCRdb shows one record per CDR3 protein and no DNA. The sample holds tens of thousands of distinct CDR3 sequences. A word on this clonotype: Its antigen is unknown.

The sorter processed each CD8+ T cell subset in triplicate at some 330,000 cells apiece. Naivety in CD8+ T cells corresponded to a CD45RO-CCR7+CD27+CD95- phenotype. The source of this sequence is a human donor in good health. Some clones in this sample may be carry-over from other donors' samples. The source material was naive CXCR3+ CD8+ T cells from blood. Subset of the sample: CD45RO-CCR7+CD27+CD95- naive CD8+ T cells expressing CXCR3 (TNR3+).

CDR3 sequence reads: CACSLIWEAGETKTQYF. The V call is TRBV27, the J call TRBJ2-5; TCRdb reports TRBD2, a call that lacks DNA to check it against. The V gene's germline CDR1 is MNHEY and CDR2 SMNVEV (reference sequence). CDR3 length: 17 residues.